These 7 T cell receptor beta chains came from one sample sequenced in a study of cytomegalovirus exposure and HLA in healthy donors. PCR employed 60 Vbeta and 13 Jbeta primers. Generated by immunoSEQ multiplex PCR, the TCRdb table keeps only in-frame clones and is missing some. In the table there are about 60,000 clones, 73% of which are singletons. Sequencing was carried out using PBMCs. These receptors all come from a man aged 45 to 65 in good health and CMV-seronegative.

CDR3 sequence: CASSSPGTPLHEQFF. The CDR3 region has the DNA TGTGCCAGCAGCTCCCCCGGGACACCTTTGCATGAGCAGTTCTTC. This rearrangement joins TRBV5-5 to TRBJ2-1, with a tentative D call TRBD1 (6 bases). The CDR3 contains 15 residues. The V gene lost 3 bases and the J gene lost 8 bases, with 18 bases spanning the gap. Germline lookup yields CDR1 SGHKS and CDR2 YYEKEE (reference sequence).

This clone was counted between two and nine times. The chain has TRBV5-1 and TRBJ1-1; a possible D gene is TRBD1 (6 bases). CDR1 and CDR2 (germline): SGHRS, YFSETQ. Trimming cost V 6 bases and J 4 bases, with 13 bases left between them. The length of the CDR3 is 13 residues. The CDR3 DNA reads TGCGCCAGCAATACAGGGAGAGGCACTGAAGCTTTCTTT. Amino acid sequence: CASNTGRGTEAFF.

A few counts support this clone. The chain recombines TRBV7-2 with TRBJ2-7; 7 bases fit TRBD2. V trimming: 4 bases; J trimming: 0 bases; junction bases outside the gene matches: 18. The germline V gene encodes CDR1 SGHTA and CDR2 FQGNSA. The CDR3 is made up of 19 amino acids. The CDR3 nucleotides are TGTGCCAGCAGCTCCTCTAAGATCGGTGCGGGGGTTAACTCCTACGAGCAGTACTTC. It translates to CASSSSKIGAGVNSYEQYF.

The chain carries TRBV2 and TRBJ2-7; TRBD1 matches 9 bases. The germline gives CDR1 SNHLY, CDR2 FYNNEI. This CDR3 contains 14 residues. V shed 6 bases, J shed 1 base, and the junction held 4 bases outside the gene matches. CDR3 region: CASREQGASYEQYF. In DNA, the CDR3 is TGTGCCAGCAGGGAACAGGGGGCGTCCTACGAGCAGTACTTC.

The table lists this clone with a count of one. The CDR3 is CSVYGTGVSYEQYF. In DNA form, the CDR3 reads TGCAGCGTTTACGGGACAGGGGTCTCCTACGAGCAGTACTTC. This chain links TRBV29-1 with TRBJ2-7; 10 nucleotides line up with TRBD1. The CDR3 consists of 14 residues. Germline assignment: CDR1 SQVTM and CDR2 ANQGSEA. V dropped 5 bases and J dropped 0; count of bases not matched to a gene: 4.

Comment on this clone: Compared with germline, one end of the junction differs, possibly owing to a read error. V usage is TRBV7-9 and J usage is TRBJ1-1; D ambiguous. Germline loops: CDR1 SEHNR, CDR2 FQNEAQ (reference sequence). The CDR3 runs to 11 residues. DNA of the CDR3: TGTTCCAGCAGCTTAGTTGGTGGCGCTTTCTTT. Protein: CSSSLVGGAFF.

This chain connects TRBV18 to TRBJ1-1, with D perhaps TRBD1 (6 bases). This CDR3 is built from 15 residues. The germline CDR1 and CDR2 sequences are KGHSH and LQKENI. V lost 4 bases, J lost 0 bases, and 12 bases lay in between. In DNA, the CDR3 is TGTGCCAGCTCACAAAAAGGACAGCTGAACACTGAAGCTTTCTTT. Its protein product is CASSQKGQLNTEAFF.